This record concerns one T cell receptor (beta chain) sequence. Treatment given: around 19 received Ad26.COV2.S at low or high dose, single or two shots; 5 received placebo; per-sample allocation not given. Day 63 after the first vaccine or placebo injection was the time point for sampling. The CDR3 sequence is 16 residues long. Trimming shortened V by 2 bases and J by 4 bases, and 14 bases separated the two germline ends. The V gene's germline CDR1 is MNHNY and CDR2 SVGAGI (reference sequence). The sample originates from a study of Ad26.COV2.S vaccination and SARS-CoV-2 variants. Profiling relied on immunoSEQ multiplex PCR, and the TCRdb table lists in-frame clones only, not all of them. The sample consists of around 350,000 clones, about 88% of them appearing once.

The rearrangement links TRBV6-6 to TRBJ2-2; a weak D match, TRBD2 (6 bases). Sequencing was performed on peripheral blood, taken in a trial of Ad26.COV2.S vaccine versus placebo. The TCR sequence derives from a person between 18 and 60 years old who received the Ad26.COV2.S COVID-19 vaccine or a placebo. The CDR3 reads CASSYGQGGITGELFF. The DNA of the CDR3 is TGTGCCAGCAGTTACGGACAAGGAGGGATCACCGGGGAGCTGTTTTTT.